One and the same sample provided the 21 T cell receptor beta chains below, sequenced in a study of CD8+CD57+ T cells in acquired aplastic anemia (dated by TCRdb to 2016 to 2019). Expansion of CD8+CD57+ cells had been shown by flow cytometry in the patients chosen for sequencing. Sequencing took place on an Illumina HiSeq 2000. Profiling of TCR beta VDJ combinations and CDR3 sequences used genomic DNA as the template. Using fastp at Q25 and MiXCR, TCRdb reprocessed the public reads and kept productive beta chains. CDR3 protein duplicates are merged, each entry listing the most common genes and DNA. The sample table shows around 430,000 distinct CDR3 sequences, and over 25% are seen once. Nearly 0.85% of the sample is taken by the ten largest. Sequencing used sorted CD4+, CD8+, or CD8+CD57+ T cells (not recorded which) from PBMCs. The receptor set was obtained from a human donor with aplastic anemia.

The chain is built from TRBV6-1 and TRBJ1-2; the D is unclear. The ends were cut back, 7 bases at V and 1 base at J, with 13 bases in the middle. CDR3 length: 14 residues. CDR1 and CDR2 from the germline V gene are MNHNS and SASEGT. The DNA of the CDR3 is TGTGCCAGCACGCAGGCTTCACATAACTATGGCTACACCTTC. This sequence encodes CASTQASHNYGYTF.

Comments on this clonotype: Germline and junction disagree at one end, which may indicate a read error. This sequence joins TRBV14 and TRBJ2-7, with TRBD2 identical over 7 bases. Looked up from germline, CDR1 is SGHDN and CDR2 is FVKESK. The CDR3 is made up of 14 amino acids. The CDR3 region is CATSVGAGSYEQYF. In DNA form, the CDR3 reads TGTGCCACCAGCGTGGGAGCGGGGTCCTACGAGCAGTACTTC.

The sample holds many counts of this clonotype. The rearrangement uses TRBV2 and TRBJ1-6, with TRBD1 as a possible D gene (5 bases). The V and J ends lost 7 bases and 5 bases respectively, with 9 bases between them. The CDR3 runs to 13 residues. From germline, CDR1 is SNHLY and CDR2 FYNNEI. CDR3 amino acids: CASTTENNSPLHF. For the CDR3, the DNA is TGTGCCAGCACGACAGAAAATAATTCACCCCTCCACTTT.

The chain has TRBV11-1 and TRBJ2-1; D unresolved. The V and J ends lost 5 bases and 12 bases respectively, with 17 bases between them. Germline V gene sequence: CDR1 SGHAT, CDR2 FQDESV (reference sequence). This CDR3 comprises 13 residues. CDR3: CASSPLVSLLQFF. CDR3 bases: TGTGCCAGCAGCCCCCTGGTTAGTCTCCTGCAGTTCTTC.

This clonotype was seen a handful of times. The chain uses TRBV2 and TRBJ2-1, with D maybe TRBD2 (6 bases). The CDR3 loop spans 13 amino acids. V lost 7 bases to trimming and J lost 5 bases, with 12 bases between them. Germline values: CDR1 SNHLY, CDR2 FYNNEI. The CDR3 loop reads CASNRDSNNEQFF. CDR3 in DNA: TGTGCCAGCAATAGGGACTCTAACAATGAGCAGTTCTTC.

The J gene is TRBJ2-1, the V gene TRBV12-3 or TRBV12-4; 7 bases agree with TRBD2. With 4 bases clipped from V and 7 bases from J, the junction kept 4 bases outside the gene matches. CDR3 length: 13 amino acids. Written as DNA, the CDR3 is TGTGCCAGCAGTTGGGACTACCAGAATGAGCAGTTCTTC. This gives the protein CASSWDYQNEQFF.

This clonotype has at least ten counts. The V gene is TRBV20-1, the J gene TRBJ2-7, with TRBD2 identical over 7 bases. The CDR3 runs 13 residues. The germline gives CDR1 DFQATT, CDR2 SNEGSKA (reference sequence). V dropped 1 base and J dropped 3; count of bases not matched to a gene: 3. The CDR3 spells CSARAGGGYEQYF. CDR3 coding DNA: TGCAGTGCTAGAGCGGGAGGAGGCTACGAGCAGTACTTC.

The rearrangement joins TRBV11-2 to TRBJ1-1; D uncertain. The ends were cut back, 5 bases at V and 4 bases at J, with 17 bases in the middle. Germline CDR1 and CDR2: SGHAT and FQNNGV. The CDR3 sequence is 15 residues long. The CDR3 nucleotides read TGTGCCAGCAGCAAGCCCGGAGGCCGAGTCACTGAAGCTTTCTTT. Protein sequence: CASSKPGGRVTEAFF.

This clonotype was detected many times. The rearrangement links TRBV9 to TRBJ1-3; TRBD1 matches at 8 bases. This CDR3 is 13 amino acids long. Germline V gene sequence: CDR1 SGDLS, CDR2 YYNGEE. Unmatched junction bases numbered 4, after V lost 4 bases and J lost 7 bases. The CDR3 loop reads CASSQRQGNTIYF. Written as DNA, the CDR3 is TGTGCCAGCAGCCAGAGACAGGGGAACACCATATATTTT.

Many counts were recorded for this clonotype. The chain recombines TRBV19 with TRBJ1-5; a weak D match, TRBD1 (5 bases). The CDR3 is 15 amino acids. Looked up from germline, CDR1 is LNHDA and CDR2 is SQIVND (reference sequence). Trimming left V 3 bases short and J 11 bases short, with 20 bases between. As DNA, the CDR3 is TGTGCCAGTAGTATGACAGATGGGGGTTTTGGAGCCCAGCATTTT. Protein product: CASSMTDGGFGAQHF.

This clonotype has ten or more counts. V is TRBV2 and J is TRBJ1-3; D unclear. CDR1 SNHLY and CDR2 FYNNEI come from the germline V gene. Trimming took off 4 bases at V and 0 bases at J, with 10 bases between the two ends. The CDR3 is made up of 15 amino acids. CDR3 loop: CASSVRRSSGNTIYF. In DNA form, the CDR3 reads TGTGCCAGCAGTGTTAGAAGGAGCTCTGGAAACACCATATATTTT.

The chain carries TRBV20-1 and TRBJ2-7; D is possibly TRBD2 (5 bases). Per germline, CDR1 DFQATT and CDR2 SNEGSKA (reference sequence). The CDR3 extends over 13 amino acids. Between the trimmed V and J ends, which lost 6 bases and 6 bases, there was a span of 18 bases. CDR3 region: CSAQRDPAGEQYF. The CDR3 nucleotides are TGCAGTGCCCAGAGGGATCCGGCAGGCGAGCAGTACTTC.

The chain has TRBV6-2 or TRBV6-3 and TRBJ2-1; 10 positions agree with TRBD2. The CDR3 is 17 amino acids. V trimming: 2 bases; J trimming: 8 bases; junction bases outside the gene matches: 12. CDR1 is MNHEY, CDR2 SVGEGT, per germline. DNA for the CDR3: TGTGCCAGCAGTTACCCACGGACTAGCGGAGGGGGAGATGAGCAGTTCTTC. It translates to CASSYPRTSGGGDEQFF.

Concerning this clonotype itself: A junction boundary mismatches the germline segment, possibly from a read error. The chain links TRBV18 to TRBJ1-3; no firm D call. CDR3 size: 17 residues. Germline V lookup: CDR1 KGHSH, CDR2 LQKENI. CDR3 DNA sequence: TGTGCCAGCCCACCACTGCTGGGCAGACGCTCTGGAAACACCATATATTTT. Translated: CASPPLLGRRSGNTIYF.

There are many counts of this clonotype. The gene calls are TRBV20-1 and TRBJ1-2; 7 bases agree with TRBD1. The junction had 15 bases not matched to a gene; V was cut back by 0 bases and J by 8 bases. CDR3 length: 16 amino acids. Germline CDR1 is DFQATT and CDR2 is SNEGSKA (reference sequence). CDR3 sequence reads: CSARDRRGQAARGYTF. The CDR3 bases are TGCAGTGCTAGAGACCGTCGAGGACAGGCGGCACGGGGCTACACCTTC.

V is TRBV5-1 and J is TRBJ2-1; 7 bases line up with TRBD2. The CDR3 runs to 15 residues. The germline CDR1 and CDR2 sequences are SGHRS and YFSETQ. V lost 2 bases and J lost 1; bases outside the gene matches: 3. CDR3 bases: TGCGCCAGCAGCTTCCCGGGGGGTTCCTACAATGAGCAGTTCTTC. Its protein is CASSFPGGSYNEQFF.

Ten or more counts support this clonotype. This chain links TRBV19 with TRBJ2-5; 11 bases map to TRBD2. V dropped 6 bases and J dropped 5; count of bases not matched to a gene: 5. This CDR3 has 14 amino acids. The germline V gene encodes CDR1 LNHDA and CDR2 SQIVND (reference sequence). CDR3 region: CASSRSGGAETQYF. The CDR3 DNA follows: TGTGCCAGTAGCCGTAGCGGGGGGGCGGAGACCCAGTACTTC. The full variable domain, rest sourced from reference TRBV19 and TRBJ2-5, is DGGITQSPKYLFRKEGQNVTLSCEQNLNHDAMYWYRQDPGQGLRLIYYSQIVNDFQKGDIAEGYSVSREKKESFPLTVTSAQKNPTAFYLCASSRSGGAETQYFGPGTRLLVL.

This clonotype has a count of ten or more. J is TRBJ2-7 and V is TRBV10-2; 7 bases line up with TRBD2. V lost 3 bases and J lost 2; bases outside the gene matches: 7. This CDR3 is built from 15 residues. The germline V gene encodes CDR1 WSHSY and CDR2 SAAADI. In DNA, the CDR3 is TGCGCCAGCAGTGAAATAGCGGGCCCTACCTACGAGCAGTACTTC. Encoded protein: CASSEIAGPTYEQYF.

The chain recombines TRBV29-1 with TRBJ2-5; D might be TRBD2 (5 bases). From germline, CDR1 is SQVTM and CDR2 ANQGSEA. The ends were cut back, 4 bases at V and 4 bases at J, with 7 bases in the middle. The CDR3 spans 11 residues. Here the CDR3 DNA reads TGCAGCGTTGGCGGGTTAGAGACCCAGTACTTC. The encoded protein is CSVGGLETQYF.

Concerning this clonotype: Here the CDR3 omits its conserved ending phenylalanine or tryptophan, so a read error is the likely source. It is unclear where the CDR3 begins or ends on the DNA, so no DNA is shown, and the CDR3 is as TCRdb lists it. This chain uses TRBV7-9 with TRBJ2-7. The germline CDR1 and CDR2 sequences are SEHNR and FQNEAQ (reference sequence). Ends included, the CDR3 has 8 residues. This CDR3 is CASSFLCY.

This chain connects TRBV11-3 to TRBJ2-7; a weak D match, TRBD2 (6 bases). CDR1 and CDR2 from the germline V gene are SGHNT and YENEEA. This CDR3 region has 15 residues. V was trimmed by 2 bases and J by 7 bases, leaving 18 bases between them. Here the CDR3 DNA reads TGTGCCAGCAGCTTACGGGACCGGGCGGGGAATGAGCAGTACTTC. Encoded protein: CASSLRDRAGNEQYF.